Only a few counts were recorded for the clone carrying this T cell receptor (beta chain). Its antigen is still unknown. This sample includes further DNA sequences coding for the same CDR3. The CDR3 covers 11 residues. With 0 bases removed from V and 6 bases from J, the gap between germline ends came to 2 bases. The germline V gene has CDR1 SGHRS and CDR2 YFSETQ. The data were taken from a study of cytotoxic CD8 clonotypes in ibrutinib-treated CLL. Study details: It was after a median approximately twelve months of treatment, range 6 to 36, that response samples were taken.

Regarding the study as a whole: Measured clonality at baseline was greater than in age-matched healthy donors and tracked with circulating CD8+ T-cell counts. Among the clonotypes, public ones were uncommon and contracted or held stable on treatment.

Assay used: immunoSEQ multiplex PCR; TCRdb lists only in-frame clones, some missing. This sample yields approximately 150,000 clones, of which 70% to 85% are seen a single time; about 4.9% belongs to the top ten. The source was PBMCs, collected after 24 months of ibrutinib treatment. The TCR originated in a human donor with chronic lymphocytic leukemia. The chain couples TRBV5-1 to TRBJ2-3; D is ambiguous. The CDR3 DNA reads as TGCGCCAGCAGCTTGGGGGATACGCAGTATTTT. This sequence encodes CASSLGDTQYF.